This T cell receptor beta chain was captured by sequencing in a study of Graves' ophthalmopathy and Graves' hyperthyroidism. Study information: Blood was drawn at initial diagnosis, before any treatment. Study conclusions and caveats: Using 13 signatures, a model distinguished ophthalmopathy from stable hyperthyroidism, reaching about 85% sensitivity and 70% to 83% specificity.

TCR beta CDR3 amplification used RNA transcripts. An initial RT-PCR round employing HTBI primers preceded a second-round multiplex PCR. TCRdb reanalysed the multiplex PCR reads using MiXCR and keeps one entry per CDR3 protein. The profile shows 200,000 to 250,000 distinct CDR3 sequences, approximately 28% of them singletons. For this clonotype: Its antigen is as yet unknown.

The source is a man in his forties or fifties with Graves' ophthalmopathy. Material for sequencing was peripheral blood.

CDR3 region: CASSFQGLAGYLETQYF. CDR3 sequence (DNA): TGTGCCAGCAGCTTCCAGGGACTAGCGGGATATTTGGAGACCCAGTACTTC. The V call is TRBV11-2, the J call TRBJ2-5; 13 bases line up with TRBD2. V shed 3 bases and J 5 bases; nucleotides not matched to a gene: 9. This CDR3 has 17 amino acids. From germline, CDR1 is SGHAT and CDR2 FQNNGV.